This paragraph reports one T cell receptor beta chain. The length of the CDR3 is 14 residues. The germline V and J ends were trimmed by 3 bases and 6 bases, with 12 bases remaining between them. CDR1 is KGHSH, CDR2 LQKENI, per germline. Some clones are missing from TCRdb's copy, which holds only in-frame ones; the method was immunoSEQ multiplex PCR. The table records roughly 53,000 clones, roughly 49% of them present only once. This entry is derived from a study of cytotoxic CD8 clonotypes in ibrutinib-treated CLL. The clonotype comes from a human donor with chronic lymphocytic leukemia. This specimen was PBMCs, taken at disease progression, from a patient treated with ibrutinib. The chain links TRBV18 to TRBJ1-3; the D gene is possibly TRBD1 (6 bases). The DNA for the CDR3 is TGTGCCAGCTCACCTGCAGGGGATGTAAACACCATATATTTT. Protein sequence: CASSPAGDVNTIYF.